This is a list of T cell receptor beta chains from one sample in a study of STAT5B mutations in CD4+ large granular lymphocyte leukemia. Measured with immunoSEQ multiplex PCR; TCRdb has only the in-frame clones, and not every one. The sample consists of 30,000 to 40,000 clones, about nine tenths of them appearing once. Material for sequencing was CD4+ T cells from blood buffy coats. Receptors originate from a human donor in good health. Each CDR3 is given with its conserved first and last residue. The D gene is left open where the match is weak. For some rows the clone size is stated as once, few or many, or as a class when expanded; others skip it.

v_call	j_call	d_call	clone_size	cdr3_nt	cdr3_aa
TRBV30	TRBJ2-7	NA	NA	TGTGCCTGGAGGCTGTCTTCAATGCACTACGAGCAGTACTTC	CAWRLSSMHYEQYF
TRBV5-1	TRBJ1-4	TRBD1	NA	TGCGCCAGCAGCCCCGGGACAGGGGGTGAAAAACTGTTTTTT	CASSPGTGGEKLFF
TRBV9	TRBJ2-7	TRBD1	NA	TGTGCCAGCAGCCTTGGGACAGGGGGCGGTTACGAGCAGTACTTC	CASSLGTGGGYEQYF
TRBV4-1	TRBJ2-1	TRBD2	once	TGCGCCAGCAGCCAAGCGACTAGCGGGGGGGACAATGAGCAGTTCTTC	CASSQATSGGDNEQFF
TRBV7-8	TRBJ2-3	TRBD1	NA	TGTGCCAGCAGCTTAGGTGAGGGGGCCTCGGATACGCAGTATTTT	CASSLGEGASDTQYF
TRBV7-3	TRBJ1-1	TRBD1	NA	TGTGCCAGCAGCTCCCAGACAGGGGGCGCGACTGAAGCTTTCTTT	CASSSQTGGATEAFF
TRBV11-2	TRBJ2-3	NA	NA	TGTGCCAGCAGCTCCATCAGGGGCCCGACTGATACGCAGTATTTT	CASSSIRGPTDTQYF
TRBV7-2	TRBJ1-6	TRBD1	NA	TGTGCCAGCAGCTCTAGGGACAGGGGTTCACCCCTCCACTTT	CASSSRDRGSPLHF
TRBV5-4	TRBJ1-3	NA	NA	TGTGCCAGCAGCTTGGGACACTCGGGAGGAAACACCATATATTTT	CASSLGHSGGNTIYF
TRBV18	TRBJ2-7	NA	NA	TGTGCCAGCTCACCGAGGAGGCCGTCGGCAGAGGCCTACGAGCAGTACTTC	CASSPRRPSAEAYEQYF